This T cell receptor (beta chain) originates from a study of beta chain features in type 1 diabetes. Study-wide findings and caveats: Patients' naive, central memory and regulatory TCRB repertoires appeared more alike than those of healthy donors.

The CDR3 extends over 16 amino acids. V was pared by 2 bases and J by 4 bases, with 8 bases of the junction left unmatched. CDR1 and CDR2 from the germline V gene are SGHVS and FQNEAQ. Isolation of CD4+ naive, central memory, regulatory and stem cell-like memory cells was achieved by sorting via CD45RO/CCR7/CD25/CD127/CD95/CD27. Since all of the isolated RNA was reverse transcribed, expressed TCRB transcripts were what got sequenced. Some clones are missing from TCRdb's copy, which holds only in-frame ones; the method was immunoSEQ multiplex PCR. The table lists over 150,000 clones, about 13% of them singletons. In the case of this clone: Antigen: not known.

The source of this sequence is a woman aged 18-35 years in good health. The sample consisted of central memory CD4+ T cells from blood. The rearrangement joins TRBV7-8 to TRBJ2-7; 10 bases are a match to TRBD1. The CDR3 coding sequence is TGTGCCAGCAGCTTACTTACGGGACAGGGGTGGTACGAGCAGTACTTC. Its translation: CASSLLTGQGWYEQYF. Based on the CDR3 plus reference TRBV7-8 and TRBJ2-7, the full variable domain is GAGVSQSPRYKVAKRGQDVALRCDPISGHVSLFWYQQALGQGPEFLTYFQNEAQLDKSGLPSDRFFAERPEGSVSTLKIQRTQQEDSAVYLCASSLLTGQGWYEQYFGPGTRLTVT.